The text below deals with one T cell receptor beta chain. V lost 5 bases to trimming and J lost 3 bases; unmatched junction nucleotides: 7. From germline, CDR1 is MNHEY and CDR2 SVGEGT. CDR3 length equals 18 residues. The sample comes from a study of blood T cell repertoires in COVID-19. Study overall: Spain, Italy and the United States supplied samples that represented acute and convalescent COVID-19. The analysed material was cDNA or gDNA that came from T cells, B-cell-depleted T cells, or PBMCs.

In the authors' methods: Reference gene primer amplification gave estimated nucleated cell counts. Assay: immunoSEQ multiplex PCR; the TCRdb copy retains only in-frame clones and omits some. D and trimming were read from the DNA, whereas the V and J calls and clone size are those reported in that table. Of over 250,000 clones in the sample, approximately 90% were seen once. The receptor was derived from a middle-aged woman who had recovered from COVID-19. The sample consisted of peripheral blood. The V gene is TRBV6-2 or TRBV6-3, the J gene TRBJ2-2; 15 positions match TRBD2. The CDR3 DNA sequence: TGTGCCAGCAGTGACCCGGGACTAGCGGGAGGCGACACCGGGGAGCTGTTTTTT. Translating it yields CASSDPGLAGGDTGELFF.